This passage covers 8 T cell receptor beta chains from one sample sequenced in a study of shared clonotypes between healthy human individuals. The table came from immunoSEQ multiplex PCR; TCRdb's copy has only in-frame clones and leaves some out. The sample carries hundreds of thousands of clones, about 92% recorded once. Selected positively for CCR7 and CD45RO-negative, naive CD8 cells excluded terminally differentiated effector memory CD45RA+ cells. Sequences were obtained from naive CD8+ T cells sorted from blood. The receptors here all came from a man between 25 and 39 years old in good health.

J is TRBJ2-5 and V is TRBV6-5, with 8 bases fitting TRBD2. CDR3 length: 14 amino acids. The V gene end was trimmed by 0 bases and the J gene end by 5 bases; junction bases not matched to a gene: 2. Germline V CDR1 and CDR2: MNHEY, SVGAGI. The CDR3 protein is CASSYSTSVETQYF. CDR3 nucleotide sequence: TGTGCCAGCAGTTACTCGACTAGCGTGGAGACCCAGTACTTC.

The V call is TRBV7-3, the J call TRBJ2-2, with D unclear. V dropped 4 bases and J dropped 8 bases, with 5 bases sitting between them. CDR1 SGHTA and CDR2 FQGTGA come from the germline V gene. The CDR3 runs to 11 residues. The CDR3 region has the DNA TGTGCCAGCAGCTCAGGAGGGGAGCTGTTTTTT. This codes for CASSSGGELFF.

The V gene is TRBV27, the J gene TRBJ2-3, with 11 bases matching TRBD2. Germline lookup yields CDR1 MNHEY and CDR2 SMNVEV (reference sequence). There are 15 residues in the CDR3. Unmatched junction bases numbered 11, after V lost 6 bases and J lost 9 bases. The CDR3 reads CASRVTGTSGNTQYF. CDR3 DNA sequence: TGTGCCAGCAGGGTGACCGGGACTAGCGGTAACACGCAGTATTTT.

This clone was counted a few times. V and J are TRBV2 and TRBJ1-4, with D possibly being TRBD1 (6 bases). The CDR3 has 11 residues. Per germline, CDR1 SNHLY and CDR2 FYNNEI. V gave up 10 bases and J gave up 14 bases, with 17 bases separating them. CDR3 sequence (DNA): TGTGCCAACCTAAAACAGGGAATCCTGTTTTTT. Protein sequence: CANLKQGILFF.

The chain links TRBV27 to TRBJ2-7, with D maybe TRBD2 (6 bases). CDR1 and CDR2 from the germline V gene are MNHEY and SMNVEV (reference sequence). V lost 5 bases and J 6 bases, leaving 11 bases between the germline ends. CDR3 size: 12 residues. The CDR3 region is CASSGTSPEQYF. For the CDR3, the DNA is TGTGCCAGCAGTGGGACTTCTCCCGAGCAGTACTTC.

The chain recombines TRBV7-9 with TRBJ2-1; 7 nucleotides agree with TRBD2. The CDR3 has 15 amino acids. Trimming cost V 6 bases and J 7 bases; bases outside gene matches: 12. Germline V lookup: CDR1 SEHNR, CDR2 FQNEAQ (reference sequence). The chain's CDR3 is CASSPPLAVGNEQFF. The CDR3 coding sequence is TGTGCCAGCAGTCCACCCCTAGCGGTGGGGAATGAGCAGTTCTTC.

V gene TRBV4-1 combines with J gene TRBJ2-2, with D tentatively TRBD1 (6 bases). Germline CDR1 and CDR2: MGHRA and YSYEKL. The ends were cut back, 0 bases at V and 4 bases at J, with 12 bases in the middle. CDR3 length: 16 amino acids. The CDR3 loop is CASSQDEGRGTGELFF. CDR3 sequence (DNA): TGCGCCAGCAGCCAAGATGAGGGCAGGGGCACCGGGGAGCTGTTTTTT.

This chain connects TRBV28 to TRBJ2-7; D is uncertain. CDR1 is MDHEN and CDR2 is SYDVKM in the germline V gene. Between the trimmed V and J ends, which lost 3 bases and 2 bases, there was a span of 23 bases. The CDR3 is 18 residues long. In DNA form, the CDR3 reads TGTGCCAGCAGTTTTTCTGTCTATGATTTGGTCACAGCCTACGAGCAGTACTTC. It encodes CASSFSVYDLVTAYEQYF. Full variable domain (outside the CDR3, taken from reference TRBV28 and TRBJ2-7): DVKVTQSSRYLVKRTGEKVFLECVQDMDHENMFWYRQDPGLGLRLIYFSYDVKMKEKGDIPEGYSVSREKKERFSLILESASTNQTSMYLCASSFSVYDLVTAYEQYFGPGTRLTVT.